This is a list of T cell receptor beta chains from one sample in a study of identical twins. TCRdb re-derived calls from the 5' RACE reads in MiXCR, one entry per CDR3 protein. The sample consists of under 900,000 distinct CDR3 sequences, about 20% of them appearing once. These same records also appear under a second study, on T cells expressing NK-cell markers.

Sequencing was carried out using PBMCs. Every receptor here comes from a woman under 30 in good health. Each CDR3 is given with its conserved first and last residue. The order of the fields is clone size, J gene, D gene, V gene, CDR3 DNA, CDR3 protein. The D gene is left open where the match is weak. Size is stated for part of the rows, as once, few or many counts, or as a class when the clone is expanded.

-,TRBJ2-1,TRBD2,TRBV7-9,TGTGCCAGCAGCTTAGCCGGGCGGGAGTTAGATGAGCAGTTCTTC,CASSLAGRELDEQFF
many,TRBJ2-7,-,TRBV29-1,TGCAGCGTTGTGGCGGCGGCTAGGGAGCAGTACTTC,CSVVAAAREQYF
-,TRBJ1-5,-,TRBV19,TGTGCCAGTAGCAGACAGGACAGCAATCAGCCCCAGCATTTT,CASSRQDSNQPQHF
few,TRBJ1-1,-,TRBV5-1,TGCGCCAGCAGCGGGGAAGGACCTGAAGCTTTCTTT,CASSGEGPEAFF
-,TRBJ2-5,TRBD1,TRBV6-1,TGTGCCAGCAAGGACAGGGTGGGAGAGACCCAGTACTTC,CASKDRVGETQYF
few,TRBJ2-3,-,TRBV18,TGTGCCAGCTCCCCACAGGAAGATACGCAGTATTTT,CASSPQEDTQYF
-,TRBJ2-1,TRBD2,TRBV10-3,TGTGCCATCAAACCGCGGGGGGACTCCTACAATGAGCAGTTCTTC,CAIKPRGDSYNEQFF
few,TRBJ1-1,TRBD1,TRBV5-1,TGCGCCAGCAGTACGAACAGGGGGCCGAGAACTGAAGCTTTCTTT,CASSTNRGPRTEAFF
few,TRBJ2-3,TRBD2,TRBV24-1,TGTGCCACCAGTGAGACCGGGAGGAGCACAGATACGCAGTATTTT,CATSETGRSTDTQYF
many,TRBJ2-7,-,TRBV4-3,TGCGCCAGCAGCCAAGATCTTTGGCAGGGGATTGACGAGCAGTACTTC,CASSQDLWQGIDEQYF
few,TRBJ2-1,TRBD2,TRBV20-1,TGCAGTGCTCTCCCCCGGGAGGGGGGGCGGGATGAGCAGTTCTTC,CSALPREGGRDEQFF
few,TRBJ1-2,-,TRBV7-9,TGTGCCAGCAGCTCCCCGATTCACGGTGGCATGGATGGCTACACCTTC,CASSSPIHGGMDGYTF
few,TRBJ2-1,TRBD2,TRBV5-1,TGCGCCAGCAGCCTGGCAGCTAGCGGGAGCCATGAGCAGTTCTTC,CASSLAASGSHEQFF
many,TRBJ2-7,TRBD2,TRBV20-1,TGCAGTGTCGGGGGGGACTTTTCCTACGAGCAGTACTTC,CSVGGDFSYEQYF
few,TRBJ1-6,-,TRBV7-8,TGTGCCAGCAGCTTAGTACCAGGCCAATTTTCACCCCTCCACTTT,CASSLVPGQFSPLHF
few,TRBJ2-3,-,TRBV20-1,TGCAGTGGAGGAGTTGGCACAGATACGCAGTATTTT,CSGGVGTDTQYF
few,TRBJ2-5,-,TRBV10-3,TGTGCCATCATGGGGCCTTCTTACCAAGAGACCCAGTACTTC,CAIMGPSYQETQYF
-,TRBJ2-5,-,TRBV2,TGTGCCAGCAGTGTAAACGGTGACGAGACCCAGTACTTC,CASSVNGDETQYF
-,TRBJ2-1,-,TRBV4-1,TGCGCCAGCAGCCAAGGGCTTAGGGGCAACAATGAGCAGTTCTTC,CASSQGLRGNNEQFF
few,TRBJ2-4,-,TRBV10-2,TGCGCCAGCAGCGGCAACGAAGGGATTGGAGTAAACATTCAGTACTTC,CASSGNEGIGVNIQYF
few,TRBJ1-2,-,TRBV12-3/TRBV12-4,TGTGCCACCTCTCCTATGAGGGCGGCTAACTATGGCTACACCTTC,CATSPMRAANYGYTF
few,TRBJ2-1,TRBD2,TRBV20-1,TGCAGTGCGACGACTAGCGGGGGGGGTAATGAGCAGTTCTTC,CSATTSGGGNEQFF
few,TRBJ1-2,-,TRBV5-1,TGCGCCAGCTACTACCAGGGTCAGGGCTACACCTTC,CASYYQGQGYTF
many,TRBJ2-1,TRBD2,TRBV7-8,TGTGCCAGCAGCTTAGGACTAGCGTTGTACAATGAGCAGTTCTTC,CASSLGLALYNEQFF
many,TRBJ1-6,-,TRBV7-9,TGTGCCAGCAGCTTAGAACTTGGCTCACCCCTCCACTTT,CASSLELGSPLHF
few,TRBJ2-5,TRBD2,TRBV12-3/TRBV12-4,TGTGCCAGCCGCTCTAGCGGGCAGTACCAAGAGACCCAGTACTTC,CASRSSGQYQETQYF